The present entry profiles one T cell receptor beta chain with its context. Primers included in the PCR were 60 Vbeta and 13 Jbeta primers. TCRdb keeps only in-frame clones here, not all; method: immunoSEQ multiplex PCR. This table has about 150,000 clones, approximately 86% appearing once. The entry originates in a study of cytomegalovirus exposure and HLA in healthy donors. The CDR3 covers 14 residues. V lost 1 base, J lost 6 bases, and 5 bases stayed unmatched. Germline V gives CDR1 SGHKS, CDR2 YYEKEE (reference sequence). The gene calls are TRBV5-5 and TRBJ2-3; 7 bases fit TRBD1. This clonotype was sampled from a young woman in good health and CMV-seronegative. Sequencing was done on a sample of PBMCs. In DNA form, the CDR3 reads TGTGCCAGCAGCTTGACAGGGGCCGGGGATACGCAGTATTTT. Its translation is CASSLTGAGDTQYF.